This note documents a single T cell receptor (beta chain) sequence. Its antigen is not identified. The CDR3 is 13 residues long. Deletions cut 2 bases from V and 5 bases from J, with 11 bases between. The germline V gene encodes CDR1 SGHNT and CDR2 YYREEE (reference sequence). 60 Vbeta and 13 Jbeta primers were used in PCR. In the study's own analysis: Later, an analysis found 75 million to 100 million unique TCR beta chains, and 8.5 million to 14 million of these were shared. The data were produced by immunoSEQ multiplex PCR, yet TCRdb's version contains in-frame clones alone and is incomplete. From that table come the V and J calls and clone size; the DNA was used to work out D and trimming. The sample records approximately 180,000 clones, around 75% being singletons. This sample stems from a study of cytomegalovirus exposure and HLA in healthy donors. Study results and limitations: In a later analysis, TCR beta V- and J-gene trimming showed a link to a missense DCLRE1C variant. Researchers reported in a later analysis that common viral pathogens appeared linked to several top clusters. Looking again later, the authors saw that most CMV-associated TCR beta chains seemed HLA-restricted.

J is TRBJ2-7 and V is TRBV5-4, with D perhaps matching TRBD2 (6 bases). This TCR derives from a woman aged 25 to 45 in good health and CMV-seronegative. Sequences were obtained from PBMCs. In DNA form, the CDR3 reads TGTGCCAGCAGCTTTTCGCGGGGTAACGAGCAGTACTTC. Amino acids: CASSFSRGNEQYF.